The next 24 T cell receptor beta chains were all read from a single sample in a study of T cell responses to AZD1222 COVID-19 vaccine. Sequencing used immunoSEQ multiplex PCR; TCRdb keeps in-frame clones, though not all of them. The table lists 60,000 to 95,000 clones, around 90% of them singletons. Material: peripheral blood, obtained 28 days after the second AZD1222 dose. The receptor set was obtained from an adult who received the AZD1222 COVID-19 vaccine.

V and J are TRBV30 and TRBJ1-2; D remains ambiguous. CDR1 is GTSNPN and CDR2 is SVGIG in the germline V gene (reference sequence). The V end lost 0 bases, the J end lost 8 bases, and 16 bases lay between the germline ends. This CDR3 is 14 amino acids long. The CDR3 sequence is CAWSVGLSAGGYTF. DNA for the CDR3: TGTGCCTGGAGTGTAGGTCTCTCCGCGGGAGGCTACACCTTC.

This sequence joins TRBV7-2 and TRBJ1-2; D is possibly TRBD1 (5 bases). The length of the CDR3 is 14 residues. V lost 1 base and J lost 4, with 10 bases in between. Germline V lookup: CDR1 SGHTA, CDR2 FQGNSA. CDR3 region: CASSLEPGSYGYTF. In nucleotides, the CDR3 is TGTGCCAGCAGCTTAGAGCCAGGGAGCTATGGCTACACCTTC.

The rearrangement uses TRBV27 and TRBJ1-5; 7 bases are a match to TRBD1. Trimming took 6 bases from V and 7 from J; bases not matched to a gene: 9. The CDR3 is made up of 14 amino acids. Germline values: CDR1 MNHEY, CDR2 SMNVEV (reference sequence). CDR3 sequence: CASRTGNSYQPQHF. CDR3 DNA sequence: TGTGCCAGCAGGACAGGGAATAGTTACCAGCCCCAGCATTTT.

Only a few counts were recorded for this clone. The chain is built from TRBV7-2 and TRBJ2-7, with TRBD1 identical over 10 bases. The CDR3 is 16 residues long. The germline CDR1 and CDR2 sequences are SGHTA and FQGNSA. With V trimmed by 2 bases and J by 1 base, 5 bases remained unmatched. The chain's CDR3 is CASSLRTGGRSYEQYF. CDR3 coding DNA: TGTGCCAGCAGCTTACGGACAGGGGGAAGGTCCTACGAGCAGTACTTC.

This clone occurred once. The chain is built from TRBV24-1 and TRBJ2-2; D possibly corresponds to TRBD2 (5 bases). V lost 2 bases and J lost 5, with 11 bases in between. Germline assignment: CDR1 KGHDR and CDR2 SFDVKD. The length of the CDR3 is 15 residues. CDR3 sequence (DNA): TGTGCCACCAGTGATTCAGCGGTTGGGACCGGGGAGCTGTTTTTT. Protein: CATSDSAVGTGELFF.

The chain is built from TRBV15 and TRBJ1-4; D remains unclear. Trimming pared 0 bases from V and 5 bases from J, leaving 4 bases between. Looked up from germline, CDR1 is LNHNV and CDR2 is YYDKDF (reference sequence). There are 13 residues in the CDR3. The CDR3 sequence: CATSRDRNEKLFF. As DNA, the CDR3 is TGTGCCACCAGCAGAGATCGGAATGAAAAACTGTTTTTT.

The chain has TRBV29-1 and TRBJ2-7, with D hard to call. Trimming removed 5 bases from V and 0 bases from J, with 14 bases in between. The CDR3 has 14 amino acids. Looked up from germline, CDR1 is SQVTM and CDR2 is ANQGSEA. The CDR3 nucleotides are TGCAGCGTTTTGGGCCTATTATCCTCCTACGAGCAGTACTTC. Protein: CSVLGLLSSYEQYF.

The chain links TRBV11-2 to TRBJ2-3; TRBD1 agrees at 9 bases. The CDR3 is 17 residues long. The V segment lost 0 bases and the J segment 6 bases; nucleotides outside the gene matches: 10. Looked up from germline, CDR1 is SGHAT and CDR2 is FQNNGV. The DNA for the CDR3 is TGTGCCAGCAGCTTAGATTCGATAACAGGGGGCTTGGATACGCAGTATTTT. Residues: CASSLDSITGGLDTQYF.

This chain connects TRBV5-4 to TRBJ1-6; no clear D gene. Germline values: CDR1 SGHNT, CDR2 YYREEE (reference sequence). Deletions cut 0 bases from V and 2 bases from J, with 12 bases between. This CDR3 is 17 amino acids long. The CDR3 DNA sequence: TGTGCCAGCAGCTTGGGGCCGGGAGAAGCCTATAATTCACCCCTCCACTTT. Protein product: CASSLGPGEAYNSPLHF.

This chain joins TRBV5-4 and TRBJ1-5; D ambiguous. Trimming removed 0 bases at V and 7 bases at J, with 14 bases between. This CDR3 is built from 15 residues. The germline V gene encodes CDR1 SGHNT and CDR2 YYREEE (reference sequence). The CDR3 reads CASSLAPGREQPQHF. In DNA, the CDR3 is TGTGCCAGCAGCTTGGCTCCCGGGCGCGAACAGCCCCAGCATTTT.

This chain joins TRBV19 and TRBJ1-2; D unclear. Germline-derived CDR1 and CDR2 are LNHDA and SQIVND (reference sequence). Trimming removed 0 bases at V and 8 bases at J, with 13 bases between. The CDR3 covers 14 residues. Here the CDR3 reads CASSIDNPGGGYTF. The DNA of the CDR3 is TGTGCCAGTAGTATAGATAATCCAGGAGGAGGCTACACCTTC.

This clone has a handful of counts. The chain employs TRBV11-2 and TRBJ1-5, with D hard to call. CDR1 SGHAT and CDR2 FQNNGV come from the germline V gene. The CDR3 has 13 residues. Trimming took 0 bases from V and 1 from J, leaving 1 base between them. The chain's CDR3 is CASSLESNQPQHF. As DNA, the CDR3 is TGTGCCAGCAGCTTAGAAAGCAATCAGCCCCAGCATTTT.

The chain joins TRBV12-3 or TRBV12-4 to TRBJ1-3, with D possibly matching TRBD1 (6 bases). There are 13 residues in the CDR3. V shed 8 bases and J shed 4 bases, with 12 bases lying between them. The CDR3 coding sequence is TGTGCCAGCCGGAGGGGGGACGGAAACACCATATATTTT. Amino acid sequence: CASRRGDGNTIYF.

The chain recombines TRBV6-5 with TRBJ1-1, with D perhaps matching TRBD1 (5 bases). The CDR3 totals 14 residues. Germline loops: CDR1 MNHEY, CDR2 SVGAGI. Trimming left V 4 bases short and J 1 base short, with 10 bases between. CDR3 in DNA: TGTGCCAGCAGTTCAGGGACGGGGAACACTGAAGCTTTCTTT. Protein sequence: CASSSGTGNTEAFF.

This clone was counted a few times. V usage is TRBV11-3 and J usage is TRBJ2-3, with no clear D. The length of the CDR3 is 14 residues. Trimming cost V 1 base and J 0 bases, with 5 bases left between them. Germline V gene data show CDR1 as SGHNT and CDR2 as YENEEA. The CDR3 sequence: CASSLGPSTDTQYF. CDR3 DNA sequence: TGTGCCAGCAGCTTAGGGCCTAGCACAGATACGCAGTATTTT.

The chain has TRBV6-2 or TRBV6-3 and TRBJ2-2; no clear D. The CDR3 covers 16 residues. V was trimmed by 5 bases and J by 1 base, leaving 14 bases between them. Germline-derived CDR1 and CDR2 are MNHEY and SVGEGT. CDR3 nucleotide sequence: TGTGCCAGCAGTACCCGACTGGCGAGGAACACCGGGGAGCTGTTTTTT. The encoded protein is CASSTRLARNTGELFF.

The genes are TRBV28 and TRBJ1-6; D possibly corresponds to TRBD1 (6 bases). Trimming shortened V by 4 bases and J by 3 bases, and 13 bases separated the two germline ends. Germline V CDR1 and CDR2: MDHEN, SYDVKM. The CDR3 covers 16 residues. CDR3 in amino acids: CASSWRGAVYNSPLHF. Here the CDR3 DNA reads TGTGCCAGCAGTTGGAGGGGGGCTGTCTATAATTCACCCCTCCACTTT.

The chain employs TRBV19 and TRBJ1-5; 7 bases fit TRBD1. The length of the CDR3 is 13 residues. Germline-derived CDR1 and CDR2 are LNHDA and SQIVND (reference sequence). The trim removed 5 bases at V and 8 bases at J, leaving 6 bases unmatched. The CDR3 DNA reads TGTGCCAGTAGTGGACAGGCCGGGGAGCCCCAGCATTTT. Its translation is CASSGQAGEPQHF.

The genes are TRBV2 and TRBJ1-2, with D perhaps TRBD1 (5 bases). Germline CDR1 is SNHLY and CDR2 is FYNNEI. V shed 6 bases and J shed 4 bases, with 12 bases lying between them. The CDR3 runs 13 residues. The CDR3 DNA is TGTGCCAGCAGGAGGGACGGATCCTATGGCTACACCTTC. It is translated as CASRRDGSYGYTF.

The chain couples TRBV4-1 to TRBJ2-7, with D perhaps matching TRBD1 (6 bases). With 0 bases removed from V and 1 base from J, the gap between germline ends came to 22 bases. Per germline, CDR1 MGHRA and CDR2 YSYEKL. The CDR3 sequence is 19 residues long. The CDR3 bases are TGCGCCAGCAGCCAAGATCCCCCCACGACAGGCCATTTTTCCTACGAGCAGTACTTC. Translated, it gives CASSQDPPTTGHFSYEQYF.

This chain connects TRBV7-9 to TRBJ2-7, with 7 bases fitting TRBD1. Germline CDR1 is SEHNR and CDR2 is FQNEAQ (reference sequence). With V trimmed by 5 bases and J by 4 bases, 5 bases remained unmatched. The length of the CDR3 is 13 residues. This CDR3 reads CASSDQGDYEQYF. CDR3 nucleotide sequence: TGTGCCAGCAGCGACCAGGGGGATTACGAGCAGTACTTC.

The chain couples TRBV19 to TRBJ2-3, with 7 positions matching TRBD1. The CDR3 has 14 amino acids. V lost 6 bases and J lost 1; bases outside the gene matches: 4. From germline, CDR1 is LNHDA and CDR2 SQIVND (reference sequence). CDR3 region: CASRAGGGTDTQYF. The DNA of the CDR3 is TGTGCCAGTAGGGCAGGGGGAGGCACAGATACGCAGTATTTT.

The sample holds a few counts of this clone. The rearrangement links TRBV5-1 to TRBJ2-3, with 7 bases aligning to TRBD2. Trimming cost V 1 base and J 2 bases; bases outside gene matches: 10. Germline V gene sequence: CDR1 SGHRS, CDR2 YFSETQ. The CDR3 contains 17 residues. CDR3 DNA: TGCGCCAGCAGCTTGCTTCGGGGGGACGGACACACAGATACGCAGTATTTT. Encoded protein: CASSLLRGDGHTDTQYF.

V usage is TRBV7-2 and J usage is TRBJ1-6; TRBD1 agrees at 8 bases. The CDR3 spans 17 residues. Germline values: CDR1 SGHTA, CDR2 FQGNSA. J gave up 0 bases and V 1 base, and 2 bases lay outside the gene matches. Here the CDR3 reads CASSLGTGSSYNSPLHF. CDR3 bases: TGTGCCAGCAGCTTAGGGACAGGGAGCTCCTATAATTCACCCCTCCACTTT.